This T cell receptor (beta chain) is from a study of CD8 T cells in Susac syndrome. General study points: The study's TCR sequencing and HLA analysis covered a relatively small number of individuals, and the study acknowledged this.

V lost 0 bases and J 0 bases, leaving 9 bases between the germline ends. The CDR3 has 16 amino acids. Germline assignment: CDR1 MGHRA and CDR2 YSYEKL. A note on this clonotype: Its specificity is not known.

RNA in amounts of 0.5 to 1 ug was reverse transcribed with random hexamers. TCRdb used MiXCR to reprocess the immunoSEQ multiplex PCR reads, holding one entry per CDR3 protein. The data show about 120,000 distinct CDR3 sequences, around 94% seen once. The chain has TRBV4-1 and TRBJ1-5; maybe TRBD1 (5 bases). The sample comprised CD4+ T cells from PBMCs. This clonotype originated in a human donor in good health. This chain's CDR3 is CASSQDQGTSNQPQHF. CDR3 sequence (DNA): TGCGCCAGCAGCCAAGATCAAGGGACTAGCAATCAGCCCCAGCATTTT.